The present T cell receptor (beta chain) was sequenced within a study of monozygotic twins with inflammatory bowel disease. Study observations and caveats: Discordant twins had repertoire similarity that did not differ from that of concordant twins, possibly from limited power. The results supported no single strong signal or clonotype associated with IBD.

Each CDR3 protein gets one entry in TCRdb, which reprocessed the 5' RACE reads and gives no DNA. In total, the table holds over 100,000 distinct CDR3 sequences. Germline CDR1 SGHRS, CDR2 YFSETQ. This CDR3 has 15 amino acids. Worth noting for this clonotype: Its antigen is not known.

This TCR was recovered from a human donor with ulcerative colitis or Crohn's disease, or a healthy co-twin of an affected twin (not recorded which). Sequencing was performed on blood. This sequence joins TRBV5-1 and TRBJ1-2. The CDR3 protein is CASSPGPPLMYGYTF.